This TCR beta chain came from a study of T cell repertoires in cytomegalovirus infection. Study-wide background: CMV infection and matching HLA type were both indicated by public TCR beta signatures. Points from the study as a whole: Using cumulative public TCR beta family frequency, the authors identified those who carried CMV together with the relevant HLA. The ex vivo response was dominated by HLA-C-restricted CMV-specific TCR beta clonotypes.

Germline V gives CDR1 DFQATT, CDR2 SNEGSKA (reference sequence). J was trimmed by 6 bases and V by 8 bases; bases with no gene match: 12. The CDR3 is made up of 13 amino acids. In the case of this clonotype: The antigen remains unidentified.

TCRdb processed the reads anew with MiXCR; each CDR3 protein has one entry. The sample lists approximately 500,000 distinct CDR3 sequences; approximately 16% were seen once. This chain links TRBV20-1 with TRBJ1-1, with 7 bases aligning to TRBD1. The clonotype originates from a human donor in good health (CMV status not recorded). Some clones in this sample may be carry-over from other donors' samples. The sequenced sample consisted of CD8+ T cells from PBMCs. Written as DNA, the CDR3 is TGCAGTACGCCAGGGGGAAGGGGGCCTGAAGCTTTCTTT. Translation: CSTPGGRGPEAFF.